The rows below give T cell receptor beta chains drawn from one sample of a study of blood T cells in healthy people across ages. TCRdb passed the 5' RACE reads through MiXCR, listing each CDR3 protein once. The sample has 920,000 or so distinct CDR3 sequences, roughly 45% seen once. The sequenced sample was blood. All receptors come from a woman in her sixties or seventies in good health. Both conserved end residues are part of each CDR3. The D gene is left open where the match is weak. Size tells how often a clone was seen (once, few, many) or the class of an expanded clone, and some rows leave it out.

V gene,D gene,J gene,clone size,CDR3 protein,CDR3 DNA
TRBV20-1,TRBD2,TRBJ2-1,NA,CSARGNPSGVYNEQFF,TGCAGTGCTAGAGGGAACCCTAGCGGGGTATACAATGAGCAGTTCTTC
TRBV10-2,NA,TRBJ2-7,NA,CATKDGLASSYEQYF,TGCGCCACCAAAGACGGCCTCGCTAGCTCCTACGAGCAGTACTTC
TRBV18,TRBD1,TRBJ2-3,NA,CASSYKKEWTGKVTDTQYF,TGTGCCAGCTCGTATAAAAAAGAGTGGACAGGGAAAGTCACAGATACGCAGTATTTT
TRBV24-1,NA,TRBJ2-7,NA,CATSSGGWNEQYF,TGTGCCACATCCTCGGGGGGCTGGAACGAGCAGTACTTC
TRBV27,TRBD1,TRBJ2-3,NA,CASSLPRQGRNTQYF,TGTGCCAGCAGTTTACCCAGACAGGGGAGGAATACGCAGTATTTT
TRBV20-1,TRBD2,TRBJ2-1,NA,CSAELAGGDDEQFF,TGCAGTGCTGAACTAGCGGGGGGGGATGATGAGCAGTTCTTC
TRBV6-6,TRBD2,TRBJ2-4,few,CASSDRTSAAKNIQYF,TGTGCCAGCAGTGACCGGACTAGCGCAGCCAAAAACATTCAGTACTTC
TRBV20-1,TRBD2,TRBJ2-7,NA,CSARVASGRVTHEQYF,TGCAGTGCTAGGGTGGCTAGCGGGAGGGTCACCCACGAGCAGTACTTC
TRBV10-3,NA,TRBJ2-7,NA,CAISEASDYYEQYF,TGTGCCATCAGTGAAGCAAGTGACTACTACGAGCAGTACTTC
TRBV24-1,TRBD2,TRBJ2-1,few,CATGAGVGEQFF,TGTGCCACCGGGGCGGGAGTTGGTGAGCAGTTCTTC
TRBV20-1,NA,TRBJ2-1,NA,CSAKAVGEQFF,TGCAGTGCTAAAGCGGTGGGGGAGCAGTTCTTC
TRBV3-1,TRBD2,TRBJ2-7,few,CASSQLAGPYEQYF,TGTGCCAGCAGCCAACTAGCGGGACCCTACGAGCAGTACTTC
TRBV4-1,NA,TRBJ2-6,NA,CASSRRDTTYSGANVLTF,TGCGCCAGCAGCCGCAGGGACACCACGTACTCTGGGGCCAACGTCCTGACTTTC
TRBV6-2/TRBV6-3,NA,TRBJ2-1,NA,CASSPGLSEQFF,TGTGCCAGCAGCCCCGGTCTGAGTGAGCAGTTCTTC
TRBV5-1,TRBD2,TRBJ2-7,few,CASSEAGVIYEQYF,TGCGCCAGCAGCGAGGCGGGAGTTATCTACGAGCAGTACTTC
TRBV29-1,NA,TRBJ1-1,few,CSVEGAGEAFF,TGCAGCGTTGAAGGGGCAGGGGAAGCTTTCTTT
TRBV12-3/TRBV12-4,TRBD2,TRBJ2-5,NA,CASAPLRRLAGGETQYF,TGTGCCTCAGCACCCCTGAGGAGACTAGCGGGAGGAGAGACCCAGTACTTC
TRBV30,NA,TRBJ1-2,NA,CAWSSMEGRNYGYTF,TGTGCCTGGAGTTCAATGGAGGGGCGCAACTATGGCTACACCTTC
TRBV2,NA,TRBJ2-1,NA,CASSEDRSSYDEQFF,TGTGCCAGCAGTGAAGACAGGAGCTCCTACGATGAGCAGTTCTTC
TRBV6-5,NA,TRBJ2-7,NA,CASSSRGLGGKNDEQYF,TGTGCCAGCAGTTCCCGGGGTTTAGGCGGGAAAAACGACGAGCAGTACTTC
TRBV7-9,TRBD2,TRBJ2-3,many,CASSPLAGPPMDTQYF,TGTGCCAGCAGCCCGTTAGCGGGACCCCCCATGGATACGCAGTATTTT
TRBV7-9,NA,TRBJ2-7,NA,CASSPGTLTYYEQYF,TGTGCCAGCAGCCCTGGGACACTTACTTACTACGAGCAGTACTTC
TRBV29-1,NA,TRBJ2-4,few,CSVEGRGAKNIQYF,TGCAGCGTTGAAGGCCGAGGGGCCAAAAACATTCAGTACTTC